These T cell receptor beta chains were read from a single sample in a study of blood T cell repertoires in COVID-19. Method: immunoSEQ multiplex PCR; TCRdb's copy keeps in-frame clones and lacks some. The table includes around 180,000 clones, about 85% detected once. The sequenced sample was peripheral blood. Source of these receptors: a person between 70 and 80 years old with COVID-19, enrolled during active disease. The CDR3 runs from the conserved cysteine through the conserved F or W. Fields, in order: J gene, V gene, D gene, clone size, CDR3 protein, CDR3 DNA. D genes are given only for firm matches. Clone size is given for some rows only: seen once, a few or many times, or a class if the clone is expanded.

j_gene: TRBJ2-7
v_gene: TRBV4-1
d_gene: TRBD2
abundance: many
CDR3aa: CASSQTLAGAYEQYF
CDR3nt: TGCGCCAGCAGCCAGACCCTAGCGGGGGCCTACGAGCAGTACTTC

j_gene: TRBJ2-1
v_gene: TRBV19
d_gene: TRBD2
abundance: few
CDR3aa: CGSAGGPHEQFF
CDR3nt: TGTGGATCGGCGGGAGGGCCACATGAGCAGTTCTTC

j_gene: TRBJ2-7
v_gene: TRBV7-2
d_gene: TRBD1
abundance: -
CDR3aa: CASSLDPGRGTYEQYF
CDR3nt: TGTGCCAGCAGCTTAGATCCCGGCAGGGGGACCTACGAGCAGTACTTC

j_gene: TRBJ1-3
v_gene: TRBV19
d_gene: -
abundance: -
CDR3aa: CASSRGGLSSGNTIYF
CDR3nt: TGTGCCAGTAGTCGCGGCGGTCTGAGCTCTGGAAACACCATATATTTT

j_gene: TRBJ1-5
v_gene: TRBV7-2
d_gene: -
abundance: few
CDR3aa: CASSLKSSEQPQHF
CDR3nt: TGTGCCAGCAGCTTAAAATCTAGTGAGCAGCCCCAGCATTTT

j_gene: TRBJ1-4
v_gene: TRBV5-5
d_gene: -
abundance: -
CDR3aa: CASSPTGTREEKLFF
CDR3nt: TGTGCCAGCTCCCCTACAGGGACGAGGGAAGAAAAACTGTTTTTT

j_gene: TRBJ2-1
v_gene: TRBV27
d_gene: -
abundance: -
CDR3aa: CASSFGHEQFF
CDR3nt: TGTGCCAGCAGTTTTGGCCATGAGCAGTTCTTC

j_gene: TRBJ1-5
v_gene: TRBV7-9
d_gene: -
abundance: -
CDR3aa: CASSFEGSEQPQHF
CDR3nt: TGTGCCAGCAGCTTCGAGGGAAGCGAGCAGCCCCAGCATTTT

j_gene: TRBJ1-5
v_gene: TRBV7-2
d_gene: TRBD1
abundance: few
CDR3aa: CASSLATGGAGNQPQHF
CDR3nt: TGTGCCAGCAGCTTAGCGACAGGGGGCGCGGGCAATCAGCCCCAGCATTTT

j_gene: TRBJ1-1
v_gene: TRBV18
d_gene: -
abundance: -
CDR3aa: CASSPLNLNTEAFF
CDR3nt: TGTGCCAGCTCACCCCTAAACTTGAACACTGAAGCTTTCTTT

j_gene: TRBJ1-3
v_gene: TRBV7-9
d_gene: -
abundance: once
CDR3aa: CASSESGGGNTIYF
CDR3nt: TGTGCCAGCTCGGAATCGGGTGGTGGAAACACCATATATTTT

j_gene: TRBJ2-3
v_gene: TRBV7-6
d_gene: TRBD2
abundance: -
CDR3aa: CASSTPSTSGGSFTDTQYF
CDR3nt: TGTGCCAGCAGCACCCCATCCACTAGCGGGGGTAGTTTCACAGATACGCAGTATTTT

j_gene: TRBJ2-1
v_gene: TRBV19
d_gene: TRBD2
abundance: -
CDR3aa: CASSTRTSGIPGYNEQFF
CDR3nt: TGTGCCAGTAGTACACGGACTAGCGGGATACCGGGTTACAATGAGCAGTTCTTC

j_gene: TRBJ1-1
v_gene: TRBV6-2/TRBV6-3
d_gene: TRBD1
abundance: -
CDR3aa: CASSSVGQGYSGTEAFF
CDR3nt: TGTGCCAGCAGCTCCGTTGGACAGGGATACTCGGGCACTGAAGCTTTCTTT

j_gene: TRBJ1-4
v_gene: TRBV4-3
d_gene: TRBD1
abundance: -
CDR3aa: CASSQETGTGVIPTNEKLFF
CDR3nt: TGCGCCAGCAGCCAAGAAACCGGGACAGGGGTTATTCCAACTAATGAAAAACTGTTTTTT

j_gene: TRBJ2-2
v_gene: TRBV9
d_gene: TRBD1
abundance: -
CDR3aa: CASSARQGIAGELFF
CDR3nt: TGTGCCAGCAGCGCCAGACAGGGTATTGCCGGGGAGCTGTTTTTT

j_gene: TRBJ1-5
v_gene: TRBV4-3
d_gene: -
abundance: few
CDR3aa: CASSQDEKRNQPQHF
CDR3nt: TGCGCCAGCAGCCAAGACGAGAAGCGCAATCAGCCCCAGCATTTT

j_gene: TRBJ2-7
v_gene: TRBV14
d_gene: -
abundance: -
CDR3aa: CASSLLKGGSYEQYF
CDR3nt: TGTGCCAGCAGCCTCCTAAAAGGGGGCTCCTACGAGCAGTACTTC

j_gene: TRBJ2-1
v_gene: TRBV21-1
d_gene: -
abundance: -
CDR3aa: CASSNRGQASEQFF
CDR3nt: TGTGCCAGCAGCAATAGAGGACAGGCAAGTGAGCAGTTCTTC

j_gene: TRBJ2-7
v_gene: TRBV7-3
d_gene: -
abundance: -
CDR3aa: CASSFGGGSQNEQYF
CDR3nt: TGTGCCAGCAGCTTCGGTGGCGGGTCCCAAAACGAGCAGTACTTC

j_gene: TRBJ2-1
v_gene: TRBV7-8
d_gene: -
abundance: -
CDR3aa: CASSHGQTYNEQFF
CDR3nt: TGTGCCAGCAGCCACGGACAGACCTACAATGAGCAGTTCTTC

j_gene: TRBJ1-6
v_gene: TRBV6-5
d_gene: -
abundance: few
CDR3aa: CASRTDGNSPLHF
CDR3nt: TGTGCCAGCAGAACCGACGGGAATTCACCCCTCCACTTT

j_gene: TRBJ2-5
v_gene: TRBV19
d_gene: TRBD2
abundance: -
CDR3aa: CASRPTGRISSGLQETQYF
CDR3nt: TGTGCCAGTAGGCCAACAGGGCGTATATCTAGCGGGCTTCAAGAGACCCAGTACTTC

j_gene: TRBJ2-1
v_gene: TRBV4-1
d_gene: TRBD1
abundance: -
CDR3aa: CASSSSGGYEGEQFF
CDR3nt: TGCGCCAGCAGCTCGTCAGGGGGCTACGAGGGTGAGCAGTTCTTC

j_gene: TRBJ2-1
v_gene: TRBV7-3
d_gene: TRBD2
abundance: once
CDR3aa: CASSSPSRGDEQFF
CDR3nt: TGTGCCAGCAGCTCCCCTTCGCGGGGGGATGAGCAGTTCTTC

j_gene: TRBJ2-2
v_gene: TRBV7-8
d_gene: -
abundance: -
CDR3aa: CASRPRLGNTGELFF
CDR3nt: TGTGCCAGCAGGCCAAGACTAGGAAACACCGGGGAGCTGTTTTTT

j_gene: TRBJ1-5
v_gene: TRBV6-5
d_gene: -
abundance: -
CDR3aa: CASSYSGGAYQPQHF
CDR3nt: TGTGCCAGCAGTTACTCCGGGGGGGCTTATCAGCCCCAGCATTTT

j_gene: TRBJ1-5
v_gene: TRBV5-6
d_gene: -
abundance: -
CDR3aa: CASSLARGPNQPQHF
CDR3nt: TGTGCCAGCAGCTTGGCCAGGGGACCTAATCAGCCCCAGCATTTT

j_gene: TRBJ1-2
v_gene: TRBV29-1
d_gene: -
abundance: -
CDR3aa: CSVSQGTLLF
CDR3nt: TGCAGCGTTTCGCAGGGGACCCTCCTCTTC

j_gene: TRBJ2-2
v_gene: TRBV20-1
d_gene: -
abundance: -
CDR3aa: CSASTESGLGELFF
CDR3nt: TGCAGTGCTAGTACGGAGAGCGGCTTGGGGGAGCTGTTTTTT

j_gene: TRBJ2-3
v_gene: TRBV7-9
d_gene: -
abundance: -
CDR3aa: CASSPEGVDTDTQYF
CDR3nt: TGTGCCAGCAGCCCCGAGGGGGTAGACACAGATACGCAGTATTTT

j_gene: TRBJ1-1
v_gene: TRBV5-1
d_gene: -
abundance: -
CDR3aa: CASSLYGGGTEAFF
CDR3nt: TGCGCCAGCAGCTTGTACGGGGGTGGTACTGAAGCTTTCTTT

j_gene: TRBJ2-5
v_gene: TRBV4-1
d_gene: -
abundance: -
CDR3aa: CASSQGILATNQETQYF
CDR3nt: TGCGCCAGCAGCCAAGGTATATTAGCGACAAACCAAGAGACCCAGTACTTC

j_gene: TRBJ2-1
v_gene: TRBV19
d_gene: -
abundance: -
CDR3aa: CASSRPTGSGNNEQFF
CDR3nt: TGTGCCAGTAGTAGACCTACTGGTAGCGGAAACAATGAGCAGTTCTTC

j_gene: TRBJ1-4
v_gene: TRBV9
d_gene: TRBD1
abundance: -
CDR3aa: CASSVGGQGAVNEKLFF
CDR3nt: TGTGCCAGCAGCGTAGGGGGACAGGGGGCGGTAAATGAAAAACTGTTTTTT

j_gene: TRBJ2-5
v_gene: TRBV6-5
d_gene: -
abundance: -
CDR3aa: CASSSLGPSQETQYF
CDR3nt: TGTGCCAGCAGTTCCCTGGGGCCATCCCAAGAGACCCAGTACTTC

j_gene: TRBJ1-6
v_gene: TRBV15
d_gene: TRBD1
abundance: -
CDR3aa: CATSPGGFANSPLHF
CDR3nt: TGTGCCACCAGCCCAGGGGGATTTGCGAATTCACCCCTCCACTTT

j_gene: TRBJ1-6
v_gene: TRBV5-1
d_gene: -
abundance: -
CDR3aa: CASSSRQTFNSPLHF
CDR3nt: TGCGCCAGCAGCTCCCGACAGACCTTTAATTCACCCCTCCACTTT

j_gene: TRBJ1-2
v_gene: TRBV12-3/TRBV12-4
d_gene: TRBD1
abundance: -
CDR3aa: CASSPTQGVGYTF
CDR3nt: TGTGCCAGCAGTCCGACTCAGGGGGTTGGCTACACCTTC

j_gene: TRBJ2-7
v_gene: TRBV21-1
d_gene: -
abundance: -
CDR3aa: CASSQGGGENYEQYF
CDR3nt: TGTGCCAGCAGCCAGGGAGGGGGGGAGAACTACGAGCAGTACTTC

j_gene: TRBJ1-1
v_gene: TRBV7-3
d_gene: TRBD1
abundance: -
CDR3aa: CASSQRQGHTEAFF
CDR3nt: TGTGCCAGCAGCCAGCGACAGGGGCACACTGAAGCTTTCTTT

j_gene: TRBJ2-2
v_gene: TRBV7-8
d_gene: -
abundance: -
CDR3aa: CASSYARTANTGELFF
CDR3nt: TGTGCCAGCAGCTATGCACGGACAGCGAACACCGGGGAGCTGTTTTTT

j_gene: TRBJ1-1
v_gene: TRBV5-1
d_gene: -
abundance: -
CDR3aa: CASSPPRDSLPNTEAFF
CDR3nt: TGCGCCAGCAGCCCACCCCGAGACAGCTTACCGAACACTGAAGCTTTCTTT

j_gene: TRBJ2-3
v_gene: TRBV7-2
d_gene: -
abundance: -
CDR3aa: CASSLGRLTDTQYF
CDR3nt: TGTGCCAGCAGCTTAGGGAGACTCACAGATACGCAGTATTTT

j_gene: TRBJ2-7
v_gene: TRBV7-8
d_gene: -
abundance: -
CDR3aa: CASSFGTFSYEQYF
CDR3nt: TGTGCCAGCAGCTTCGGGACATTTTCATACGAGCAGTACTTC